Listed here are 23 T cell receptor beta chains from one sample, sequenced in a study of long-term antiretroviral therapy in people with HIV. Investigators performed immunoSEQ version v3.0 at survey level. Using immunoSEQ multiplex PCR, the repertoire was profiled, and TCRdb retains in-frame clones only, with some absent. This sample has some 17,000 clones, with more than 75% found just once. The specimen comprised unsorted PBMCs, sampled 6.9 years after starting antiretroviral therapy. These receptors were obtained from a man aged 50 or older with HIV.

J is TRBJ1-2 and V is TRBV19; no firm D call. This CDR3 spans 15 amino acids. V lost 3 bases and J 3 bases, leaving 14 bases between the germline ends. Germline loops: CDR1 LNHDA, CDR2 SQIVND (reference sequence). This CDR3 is CASSMGPGIDYGYTF. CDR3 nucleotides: TGTGCCAGTAGTATGGGTCCCGGAATCGACTATGGCTACACCTTC.

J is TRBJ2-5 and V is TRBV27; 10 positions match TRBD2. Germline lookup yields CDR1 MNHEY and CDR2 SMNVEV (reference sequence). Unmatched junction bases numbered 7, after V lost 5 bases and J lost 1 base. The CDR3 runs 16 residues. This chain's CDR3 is CASSPWTSGTQETQYF. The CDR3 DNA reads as TGTGCCAGCAGTCCATGGACTAGCGGAACCCAAGAGACCCAGTACTTC.

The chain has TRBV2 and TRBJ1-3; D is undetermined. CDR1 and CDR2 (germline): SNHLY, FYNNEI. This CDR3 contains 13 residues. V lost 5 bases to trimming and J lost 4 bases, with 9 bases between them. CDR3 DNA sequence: TGTGCCAGCAGTACTGTGGTGGGAAACACCATATATTTT. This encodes CASSTVVGNTIYF. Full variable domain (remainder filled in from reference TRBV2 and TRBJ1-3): EPEVTQTPSHQVTQMGQEVILRCVPISNHLYFYWYRQILGQKVEFLVSFYNNEISEKSEIFDDQFSVERPDGSNFTLKIRSTKLEDSAMYFCASSTVVGNTIYFGEGSWLTVV.

The CDR3 spells CAWSSYRLAGARSEQFF. CDR3 coding DNA: TGTGCCTGGAGTTCCTATCGACTCGCGGGAGCCAGGAGTGAGCAGTTCTTC. This rearrangement joins TRBV30 to TRBJ2-1, with 7 nucleotides matching TRBD2. This CDR3 spans 17 amino acids. The V and J ends lost 2 bases and 9 bases, in that order; junction bases with no gene match: 19. Germline CDR1 and CDR2: GTSNPN and SVGIG (reference sequence).

The CDR3: CASSEGSGGLNTEAFF. The CDR3 nucleotides read TGTGCCAGCAGCGAAGGCAGCGGGGGTCTGAACACTGAAGCTTTCTTT. The chain is built from TRBV5-5 and TRBJ1-1, with D possibly matching TRBD1 (5 bases). This CDR3 contains 16 residues. Germline lookup yields CDR1 SGHKS and CDR2 YYEKEE (reference sequence). Trimming left V 4 bases short and J 0 bases short, with 16 bases between.

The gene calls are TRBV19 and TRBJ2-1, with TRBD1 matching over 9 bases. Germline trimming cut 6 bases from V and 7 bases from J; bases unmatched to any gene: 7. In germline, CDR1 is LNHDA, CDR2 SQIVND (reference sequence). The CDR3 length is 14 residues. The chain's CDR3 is CASRLGTGPNEQFF. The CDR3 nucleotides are TGTGCCAGTAGACTCGGGACAGGGCCAAATGAGCAGTTCTTC.

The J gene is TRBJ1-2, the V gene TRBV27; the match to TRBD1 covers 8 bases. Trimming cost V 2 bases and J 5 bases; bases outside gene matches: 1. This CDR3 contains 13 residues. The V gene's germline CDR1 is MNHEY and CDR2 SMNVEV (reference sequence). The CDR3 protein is CASSLRQGYGYTF. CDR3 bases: TGTGCCAGCAGTTTAAGACAGGGGTATGGCTACACCTTC.

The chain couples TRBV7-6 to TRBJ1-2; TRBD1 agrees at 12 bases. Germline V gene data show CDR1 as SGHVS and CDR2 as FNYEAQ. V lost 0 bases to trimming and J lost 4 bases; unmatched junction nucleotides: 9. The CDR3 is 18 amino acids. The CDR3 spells CASSLAPGQGAPFYGYTF. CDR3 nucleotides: TGTGCCAGCAGCTTAGCGCCGGGACAGGGGGCTCCTTTCTATGGCTACACCTTC.

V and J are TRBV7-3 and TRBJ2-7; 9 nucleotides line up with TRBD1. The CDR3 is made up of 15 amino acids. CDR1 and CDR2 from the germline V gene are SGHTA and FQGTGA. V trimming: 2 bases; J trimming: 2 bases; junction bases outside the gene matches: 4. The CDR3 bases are TGTGCCAGCAGCTTACGGGGACAGGGACCCTACGAGCAGTACTTC. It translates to CASSLRGQGPYEQYF.

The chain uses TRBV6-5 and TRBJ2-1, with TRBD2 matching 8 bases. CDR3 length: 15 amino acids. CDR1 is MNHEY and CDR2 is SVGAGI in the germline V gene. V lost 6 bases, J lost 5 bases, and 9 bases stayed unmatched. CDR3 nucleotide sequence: TGTGCCAGCAGGGGAGCGGGAGAGAGACACAATGAGCAGTTCTTC. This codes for CASRGAGERHNEQFF.

The CDR3 protein is CASSLAGTGGLEQYF. In DNA, the CDR3 is TGTGCCAGCAGTTTAGCCGGGACAGGGGGTCTCGAGCAGTACTTC. The V gene is TRBV27, the J gene TRBJ2-7; 11 positions match TRBD1. J gave up 6 bases and V 2 bases, and 6 bases lay outside the gene matches. Germline V gene sequence: CDR1 MNHEY, CDR2 SMNVEV (reference sequence). The CDR3 covers 15 residues.

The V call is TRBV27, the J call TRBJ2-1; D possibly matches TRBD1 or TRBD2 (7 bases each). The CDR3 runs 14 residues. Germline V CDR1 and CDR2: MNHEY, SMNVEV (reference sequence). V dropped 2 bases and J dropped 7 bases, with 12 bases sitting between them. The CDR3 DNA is TGTGCCAGCAGTTTAAGACAGGGAGGGAATGAGCAGTTCTTC. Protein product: CASSLRQGGNEQFF.

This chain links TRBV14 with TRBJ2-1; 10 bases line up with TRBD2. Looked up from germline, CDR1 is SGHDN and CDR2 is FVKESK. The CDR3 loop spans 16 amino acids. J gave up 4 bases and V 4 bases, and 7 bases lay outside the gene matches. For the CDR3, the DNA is TGTGCCAGCAGCCCGGGACTAGCGAACCCTTACAATGAGCAGTTCTTC. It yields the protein CASSPGLANPYNEQFF. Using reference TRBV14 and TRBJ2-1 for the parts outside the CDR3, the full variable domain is EAGVTQFPSHSVIEKGQTVTLRCDPISGHDNLYWYRRVMGKEIKFLLHFVKESKQDESGMPNNRFLAERTGGTYSTLKVQPAELEDSGVYFCASSPGLANPYNEQFFGPGTRLTVL.

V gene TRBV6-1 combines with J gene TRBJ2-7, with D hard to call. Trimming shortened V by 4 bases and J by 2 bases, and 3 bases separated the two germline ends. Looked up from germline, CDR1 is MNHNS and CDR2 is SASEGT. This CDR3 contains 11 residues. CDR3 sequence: CASSGTYEQYF. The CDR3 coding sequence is TGTGCCAGCAGTGGAACCTACGAGCAGTACTTC.

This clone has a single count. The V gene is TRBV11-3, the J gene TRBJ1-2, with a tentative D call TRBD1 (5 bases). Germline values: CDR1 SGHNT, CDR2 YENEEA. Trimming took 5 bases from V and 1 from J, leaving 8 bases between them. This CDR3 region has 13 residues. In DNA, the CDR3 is TGTGCCAGCAGCCTGACAGATAACTATGGCTACACCTTC. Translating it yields CASSLTDNYGYTF.

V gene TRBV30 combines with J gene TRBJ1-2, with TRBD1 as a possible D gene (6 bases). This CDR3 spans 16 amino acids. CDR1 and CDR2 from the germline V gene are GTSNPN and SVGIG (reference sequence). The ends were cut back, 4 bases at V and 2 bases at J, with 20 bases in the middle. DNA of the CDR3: TGTGCCTGGACACTTTCTCTTAGGGGGACGAACTATGGCTACACCTTC. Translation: CAWTLSLRGTNYGYTF.

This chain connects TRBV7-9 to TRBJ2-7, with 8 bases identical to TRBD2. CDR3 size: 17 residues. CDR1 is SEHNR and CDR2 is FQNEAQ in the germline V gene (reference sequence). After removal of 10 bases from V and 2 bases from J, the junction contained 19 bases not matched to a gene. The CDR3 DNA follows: TGTGCCACCGACCAACCCCCACTAGCGGAGGGGACCTACGAGCAGTACTTC. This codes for CATDQPPLAEGTYEQYF.

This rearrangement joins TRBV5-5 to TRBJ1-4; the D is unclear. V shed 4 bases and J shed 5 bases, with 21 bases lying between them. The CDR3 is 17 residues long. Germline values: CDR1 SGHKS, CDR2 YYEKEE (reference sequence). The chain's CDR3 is CASSRWGIGSLNEKLFF. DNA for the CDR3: TGTGCCAGCAGCCGCTGGGGTATAGGGTCGCTCAATGAAAAACTGTTTTTT.

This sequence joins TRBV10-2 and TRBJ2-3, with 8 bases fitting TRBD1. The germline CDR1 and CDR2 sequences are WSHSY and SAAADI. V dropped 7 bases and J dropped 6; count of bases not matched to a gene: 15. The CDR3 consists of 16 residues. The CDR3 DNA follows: TGCGCCAGCAATACCCCGGAACAGGGGGAATTGGATACGCAGTATTTT. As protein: CASNTPEQGELDTQYF.

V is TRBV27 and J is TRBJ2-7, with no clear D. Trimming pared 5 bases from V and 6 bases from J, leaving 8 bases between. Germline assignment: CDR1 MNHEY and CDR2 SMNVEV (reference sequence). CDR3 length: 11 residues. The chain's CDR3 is CASSRWGEQYF. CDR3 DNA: TGTGCCAGCAGTAGGTGGGGCGAGCAGTACTTC.

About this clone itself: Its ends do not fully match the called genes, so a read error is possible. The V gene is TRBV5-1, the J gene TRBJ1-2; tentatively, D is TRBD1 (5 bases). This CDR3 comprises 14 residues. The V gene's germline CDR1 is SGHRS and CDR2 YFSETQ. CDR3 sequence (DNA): TGCGCCAGCAGTTTGGACACCCAGAACTATGGCTACACCTTC. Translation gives CASSLDTQNYGYTF.

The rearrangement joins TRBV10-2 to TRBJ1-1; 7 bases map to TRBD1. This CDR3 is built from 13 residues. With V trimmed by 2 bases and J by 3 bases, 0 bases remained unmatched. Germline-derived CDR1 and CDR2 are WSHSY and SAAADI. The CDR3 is CASSEQGDTEAFF. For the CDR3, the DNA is TGCGCCAGCAGTGAGCAGGGGGACACTGAAGCTTTCTTT.

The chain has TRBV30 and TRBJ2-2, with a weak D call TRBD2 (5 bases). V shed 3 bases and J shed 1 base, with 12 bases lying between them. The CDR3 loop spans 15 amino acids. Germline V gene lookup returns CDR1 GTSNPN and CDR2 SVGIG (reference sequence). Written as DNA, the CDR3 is TGTGCCTGGAGAGATGGACGGGGGAACACCGGGGAGCTGTTTTTT. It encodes CAWRDGRGNTGELFF.